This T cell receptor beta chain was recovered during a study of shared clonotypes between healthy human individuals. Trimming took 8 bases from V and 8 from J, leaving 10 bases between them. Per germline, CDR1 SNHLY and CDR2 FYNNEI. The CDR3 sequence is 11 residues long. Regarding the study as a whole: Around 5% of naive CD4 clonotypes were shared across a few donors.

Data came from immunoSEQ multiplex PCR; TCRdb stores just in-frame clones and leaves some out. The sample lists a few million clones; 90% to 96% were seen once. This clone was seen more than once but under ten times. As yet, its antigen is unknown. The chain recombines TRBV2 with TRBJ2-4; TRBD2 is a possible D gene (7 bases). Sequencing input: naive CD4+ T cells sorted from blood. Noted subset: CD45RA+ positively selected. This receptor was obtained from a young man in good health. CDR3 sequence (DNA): TGTGCCAGCGGGGAGGGGGACATTCAGTACTTC. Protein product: CASGEGDIQYF. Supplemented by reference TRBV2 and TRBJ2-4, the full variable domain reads EPEVTQTPSHQVTQMGQEVILRCVPISNHLYFYWYRQILGQKVEFLVSFYNNEISEKSEIFDDQFSVERPDGSNFTLKIRSTKLEDSAMYFCASGEGDIQYFGAGTRLSVL.